This T cell receptor (beta chain) stems from a study of T cells after posttransplantation cyclophosphamide. Clones were sequenced by immunoSEQ multiplex PCR, and TCRdb holds only the in-frame ones, with some missing. The sample gives some 21,000 clones, 80% to 90% of which show up once; about 2% is in the top ten. Sampled 1 year posttransplant, controls received myeloablative marrow transplants, methotrexate and a calcineurin inhibitor. The sample holds one count of this clone. Between the trimmed V and J ends, which lost 4 bases and 4 bases, there was a span of 11 bases. Germline CDR1 SQVTM, CDR2 ANQGSEA. The CDR3 extends over 13 amino acids.

The sequence was obtained from a female patient in her thirties or forties who received an allogeneic stem cell transplant from an unrelated donor, was CMV-positive, and had acute and chronic GVHD. A subset of T cells may come from the graft donor. The sequencing used PBMCs, collected around 370 days after allogeneic stem cell transplant with calcineurin inhibitor and methotrexate. The chain is built from TRBV29-1 and TRBJ1-5; D perhaps matches TRBD1 (6 bases). CDR3 amino acids: CSVVQGLNQPQHF. The CDR3 bases are TGCAGCGTTGTTCAGGGGTTGAATCAGCCCCAGCATTTT.